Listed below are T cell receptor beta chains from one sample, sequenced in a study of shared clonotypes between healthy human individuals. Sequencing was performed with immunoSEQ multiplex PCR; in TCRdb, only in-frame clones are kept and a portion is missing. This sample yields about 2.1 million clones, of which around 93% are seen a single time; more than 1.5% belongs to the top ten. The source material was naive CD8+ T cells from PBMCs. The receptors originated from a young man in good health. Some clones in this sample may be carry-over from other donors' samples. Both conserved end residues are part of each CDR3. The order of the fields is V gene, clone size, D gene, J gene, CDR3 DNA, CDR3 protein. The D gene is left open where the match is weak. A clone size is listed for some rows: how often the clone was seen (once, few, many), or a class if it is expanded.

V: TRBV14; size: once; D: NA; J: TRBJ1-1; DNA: TGTGCCAGCAGCCAAGGGGGCGTTATGAACACTGAAGCTTTCTTT; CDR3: CASSQGGVMNTEAFF
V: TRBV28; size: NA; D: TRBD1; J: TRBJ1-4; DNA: TGTGCCAGCAGCCTTACTTCAGGGGGTACAGTTGAGAATGAAAAACTGTTTTTT; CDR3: CASSLTSGGTVENEKLFF
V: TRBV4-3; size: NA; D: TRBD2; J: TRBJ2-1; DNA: TGCGCCAGCAGCCAGCCCTCTAGCGGTACCTACAATGAGCAGTTCTTC; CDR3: CASSQPSSGTYNEQFF
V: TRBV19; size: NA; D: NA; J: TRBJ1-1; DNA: TGTGCCAGTAGTAGGGTCCGGGAGTTGGGCACTGAAGCTTTCTTT; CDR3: CASSRVRELGTEAFF
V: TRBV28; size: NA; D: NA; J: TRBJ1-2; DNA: TGTGCCAGCAGTTTCTCTCTACAGGGAGGAAGCTATGGCTACACCTTC; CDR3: CASSFSLQGGSYGYTF
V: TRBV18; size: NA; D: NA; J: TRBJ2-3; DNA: TGTGCCAGCTCATCCCCCCCAGATACGCAGTATTTT; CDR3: CASSSPPDTQYF
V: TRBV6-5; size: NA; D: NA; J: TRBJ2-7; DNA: TGTGCCAGCAGTTACTTGTCTGACGGAGCCTACGAGCAGTACTTC; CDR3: CASSYLSDGAYEQYF
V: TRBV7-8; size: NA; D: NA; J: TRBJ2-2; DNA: TGTGCCAGCAGCTTAGTGGAGGGGGCTAACACCGGGGAGCTGTTTTTT; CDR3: CASSLVEGANTGELFF
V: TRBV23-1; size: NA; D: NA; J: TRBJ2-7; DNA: TGCGCCAGCAGTCAGGGCTCAGCCTACGAGCAGTACTTC; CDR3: CASSQGSAYEQYF
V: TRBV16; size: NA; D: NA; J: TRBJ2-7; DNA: TGTGCCAGCAGCCAAAGGTGGAGGGTGGCCTACGAGCAGTACTTC; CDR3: CASSQRWRVAYEQYF
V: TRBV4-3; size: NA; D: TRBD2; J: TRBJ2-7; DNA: TGCGCCAGCAGCCAAGGTCGGACTAGCGGGTACGAGCAGTACTTC; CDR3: CASSQGRTSGYEQYF
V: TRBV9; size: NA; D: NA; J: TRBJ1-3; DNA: TGTGCCAGCAGCCCCTGGGATCGGTCTGGTGGAAACACCATATATTTT; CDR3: CASSPWDRSGGNTIYF
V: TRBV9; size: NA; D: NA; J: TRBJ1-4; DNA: TGTGCCAGCAGCCCGAGCGGATCGAGAGATGAAAAACTGTTTTTT; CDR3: CASSPSGSRDEKLFF
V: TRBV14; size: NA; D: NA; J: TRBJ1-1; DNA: TGTGCCAGCAGCCAAGATGATATAGGGTGGGTTCGGGCTGAAGCTTTCTTT; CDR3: CASSQDDIGWVRAEAFF
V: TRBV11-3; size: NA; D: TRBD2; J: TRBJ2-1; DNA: TGTGCCAGCAGTCTCCAAAGGGGACTAGCGGGATTCAACGACAATGAGCAGTTCTTC; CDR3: CASSLQRGLAGFNDNEQFF
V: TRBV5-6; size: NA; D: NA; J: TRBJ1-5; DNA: TGTGCCAGCAGCTCTCAGGAGGCGGTCGTGGGTCAGCCCCAGCATTTT; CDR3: CASSSQEAVVGQPQHF
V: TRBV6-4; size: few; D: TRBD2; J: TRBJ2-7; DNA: TGTGCCAGCAGTGACGGGACTAGCGGCTCCTACGAGCAGTACTTC; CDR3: CASSDGTSGSYEQYF
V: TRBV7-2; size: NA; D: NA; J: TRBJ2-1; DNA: TGTGCCAGCAGCCCGAGCTCCTACAATGAGCAGTTCTTC; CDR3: CASSPSSYNEQFF
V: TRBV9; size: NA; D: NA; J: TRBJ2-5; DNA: TGTGCCAGCAGCGTAGGGCAGTCAGCCGGTGAGACCCAGTACTTC; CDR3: CASSVGQSAGETQYF
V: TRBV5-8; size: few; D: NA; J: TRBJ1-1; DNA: TGTGCCAGCAGCTTGGATGGTCGGGGACGAGGAGCTTTCTTT; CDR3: CASSLDGRGRGAFF
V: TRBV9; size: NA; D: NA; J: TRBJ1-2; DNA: TGTGCCAGCAGCGTAGTCCCGGGACGGACCAACTATGGCTACACCTTC; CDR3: CASSVVPGRTNYGYTF
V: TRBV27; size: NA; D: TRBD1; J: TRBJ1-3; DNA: TGTGCCAGCAGCACCCGCTCCGGGACAGGGTTTTCAGGAAACACCATATATTTT; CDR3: CASSTRSGTGFSGNTIYF
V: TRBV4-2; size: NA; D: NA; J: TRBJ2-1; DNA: TGTGCCAGCAGCCAAGATCGGATGGTAGGTGTGTTCTTC; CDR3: CASSQDRMVGVFF
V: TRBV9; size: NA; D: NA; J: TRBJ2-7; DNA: TGTGCCAGCAGCGTTGGCAGAATAGCTGCGGGTCCCATGGGGGAGCAGTACTTC; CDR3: CASSVGRIAAGPMGEQYF
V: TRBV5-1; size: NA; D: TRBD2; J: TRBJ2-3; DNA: TGCGCCAGCAGCGTAGAACTAGCGGCACGCACAGATACGCAGTATTTT; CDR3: CASSVELAARTDTQYF
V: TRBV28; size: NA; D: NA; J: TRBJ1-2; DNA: TGTGCCAGCAGTTTACCGGATCGAACCAGAAGGGGCTACACCTTC; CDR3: CASSLPDRTRRGYTF
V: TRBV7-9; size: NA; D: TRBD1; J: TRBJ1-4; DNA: TGTGCCAGCAGCACCCGGGACAGCCATAATGAAAAACTGTTTTTT; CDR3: CASSTRDSHNEKLFF
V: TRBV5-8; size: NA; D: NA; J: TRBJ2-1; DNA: TGTGCCAGCAGCTTGGCGGCAGACTACTATAACGAACAGTTCTTC; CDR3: CASSLAADYYNEQFF
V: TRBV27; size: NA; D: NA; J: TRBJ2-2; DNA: TGTGCCAGCAGTTTAGGACAAGTACCGTTCAGGGAGCTGTTTTTT; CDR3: CASSLGQVPFRELFF
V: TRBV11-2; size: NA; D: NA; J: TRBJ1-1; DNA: TGTGCCAGCAGCTTAGGAGCAGTGAACACTGAAGCTTTCTTT; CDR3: CASSLGAVNTEAFF
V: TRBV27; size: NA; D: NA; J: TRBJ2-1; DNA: TGTGCCAGCAGTTTGCGTGAAAGCTCCTACAATGAGCAGTTCTTC; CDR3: CASSLRESSYNEQFF
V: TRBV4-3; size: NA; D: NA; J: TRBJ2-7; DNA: TGCGCCAGCAGCCAAGATTTCGACAGTCCCTACGAGCAGTACTTC; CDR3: CASSQDFDSPYEQYF
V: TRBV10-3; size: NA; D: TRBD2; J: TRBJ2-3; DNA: TGTGCCATCAGCCCCGAGGGGTGGACTAGCTCTCCCACAGATACGCAGTATTTT; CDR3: CAISPEGWTSSPTDTQYF
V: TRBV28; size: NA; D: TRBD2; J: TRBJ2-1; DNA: TGTGCCAGCAGTTTATCTCTAGCGGGCTGGAATGAGCAGTTCTTC; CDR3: CASSLSLAGWNEQFF
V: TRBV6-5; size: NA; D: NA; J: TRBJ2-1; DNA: TGTGCCAGCAGTTTACTTGGGAATGAGCAGTTCTTC; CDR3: CASSLLGNEQFF